This TCR beta chain was recovered during a study of T cell responses to AZD1222 COVID-19 vaccine. For the study at large: It was second doses at about 4 or about 12 weeks that were pooled.

With respect to this clone: What it binds is not known.

General study points: Donors were largely white British and mainly female; clonal diversity was possibly underestimated. Of spike-specific TCRs, nearly half reportedly target regions left unmutated in variants.

Produced via immunoSEQ multiplex PCR; TCRdb's table is partial and in-frame only. This sample has roughly 150,000 clones, with roughly 90% found just once. Sample: peripheral blood, taken on day 0 of AZD1222 vaccination. The receptor was isolated from an adult in good health.

The CDR3 protein is CASSGTGNNEQFF. CDR3 nucleotides: TGTGCCAGCAGTGGGACAGGGAACAATGAGCAGTTCTTC. The chain uses TRBV12-3 or TRBV12-4 and TRBJ2-1, with 9 bases matching TRBD1. The trim removed 5 bases at V and 5 bases at J, leaving 1 base unmatched. CDR3 length equals 13 residues.